This T cell receptor beta chain was sequenced in a study of cytomegalovirus exposure and HLA in healthy donors (dated by TCRdb to about 2017). For the wider study: According to an earlier analysis of a few hundred of the donors, some 180 million T cells yielded 117 million unique TCR beta sequences and less than 300 Gb of sequence data. In a later analysis, previously published TCR beta repertoires from more than 500 donors were re-analyzed and high-resolution HLA genotyping was added so that TCR occurrence patterns could be studied. About 310 gigabases of sequencing data and 80 million or so unique TCR sequences were included in an early release covering 550 to 650 HLA-typed donors. Rather than using new phenotypic data, the later analysis identified candidate immune exposures from TCR beta sequences and from how often those sequences occurred across donors. On average, around 240,000 unique TCR beta nucleotide sequences were sequenced per donor among 300 to 500 genotyped donors of the cohort, with 15% to 20% of those sequences being non-productive. Roughly five DR-DQ haplotypes were treated as single units for association and clustering because of strong linkage in the cohort. Of the 300 to 450 genotyped donors, more than 75% were placed in the genetic ancestry cluster associated with self-reported Caucasian donors. All discovery cohort repertoires had been generated on a single sequencing platform. Genome-wide SNP genotypes for about 65% of the roughly 670 donors were used in a later genetic analysis, which treated that subset as a discovery cohort. Besides the first cohort of hundreds of subjects, a separate validation cohort made up of 95 to 150 different subjects was used. HLA typing included class I and class II loci at four-digit resolution. Typing coverage varied by locus: about 620-640 donors for A, B, C, DRB1 and DQB1; about 520 for DQA1; about 570 for DPA1; around 450 for DPB1. Using immunosequencing, the study profiled T cell repertoires from fewer than 700 subjects and related those repertoires to cytomegalovirus serostatus. In an earlier analysis of 587 of the donors, high-throughput TCR beta sequencing was used to judge whether each TCR beta V gene segment behaved as functional or pseudogenic. The study aimed to test whether signatures of past pathogen exposure could be identified by cataloging public T cell receptors. To predict cytomegalovirus infection status, the study brought together high-throughput TCR immunosequencing, statistical association of individual TCRs with disease status, and machine learning. Donor age, sex, ethnicity and CMV serostatus were collected together with the repertoire data.

Library creation used the immunoSEQ multiplex PCR assay. A mixture of 60 forward primers for TCR Vbeta segments and 13 reverse primers for TCR Jbeta segments was used in the multiplex PCR. The CDR3 region of rearranged TCR beta genes was amplified from genomic DNA with a multiplex PCR assay. The amplified TCR beta libraries were sequenced on the Illumina HiSeq System as 87-base-pair reads. The authors' analysis ran thus. Across the 670 or so repertoires, a later analysis counted roughly 77 million unique TCR beta chains, some 11 million of which were shared by at least two donors. To remove PCR and sequencing errors, raw reads were error-corrected and collapsed into unique sequences using a nearest-neighbor algorithm that merged closely related sequences. To assign V, D and J gene segments, CDR3 sequences were aligned to IMGT reference sequences. For a sequence to be retained, a match of at least six nucleotides was required to both a V gene segment and a J gene segment. A rearrangement was called productive if the CDR3 had no stop codons and remained in frame with V and J, and every other rearrangement was called non-productive. Following IMGT convention, CDR3 was defined as the stretch from the second conserved V-encoded cysteine up to the conserved J-encoded phenylalanine. The earlier analysis of about 590 of the donors excluded sequences that lacked an unambiguous match to a single V gene segment. An earlier analysis of a few hundred of the donors called V segments functional above 56.7% productive rearrangements and segregating when the between-donor standard deviation exceeded 5%. To diagnose cytomegalovirus status from the catalog of TCR beta chain sequences, a statistical classification framework was built. In a later analysis, TCR nucleotide sequences were compared against IMGT/GENE-DB human TR gene sequences so that V and J genes could be assigned. The TCRdist pipeline was used in a later analysis to assign CDR3 sequences and most-parsimonious VDJ recombination scenarios. A later analysis defined each TCR beta chain by its CDR3 amino acid sequence plus V-gene family, and excluded reads lacking a unique V-gene family. As a way to deal with suspected cross-contamination and a sequencing artifact, a later analysis dropped 500 to 700 nucleotide sequences that were highly shared and had low generation probability. In a later analysis, a clonal expansion index for each public chain was calculated from normalized within-repertoire ranks of inferred template counts. Generation probabilities in a later analysis came from a VDJ recombination model fitted to out-of-frame rearrangements, and those results were checked against IGoR. Hypergeometric tests were used in a later analysis to score TCR-TCR, TCR-HLA and TCR-CMV co-occurrence, with a repertoire-size bias correction applied to the TCR pairs. False discovery rates were estimated in a later analysis by permuting HLA or CMV assignments 20 times. In a later analysis, co-occurring TCRs were grouped using DBSCAN, with TCRdist sequence similarity added in when clustering inside HLA-allele-positive subsets. Repertoires with fewer than 30,000 or more than 120,000 public chains, plus five repertoires with anomalous nucleotide sharing, were excluded from co-occurrence clustering. TCRdb took over this immuneACCESS table, retaining in-frame rearrangements with V and J assigned. Such tables are incomplete; in checked studies, under half of the missing clones stem from an unresolved V gene, and the remainder is unexplained. The D gene and trimming were derived from the DNA, and the V and J assignments and clone size from that table. In all, the sample holds 85,000 to 130,000 clones, and over 70% of those were seen once. The top ten constitute around 2.7% of the sample.

The CDR3 has 15 amino acids, counting the end cysteine and phenylalanine. Only the CDR3 region is kept as DNA, spanning 45 bases read in frame from base 1. From a lookup of the germline V gene, CDR1 and CDR2 are SGHRS and YFSETQ. Relative to germline, V is 5 bases shorter and J is 5 bases shorter, with 14 bases between their ends. In this sample, this clone turned up once. Its antigen is still unknown. No much larger clonotype is one base removed from it; base qualities were not supplied. The cohort consisted of some 670 healthy bone marrow donors. All cohort members were sampled while nominally healthy, although unrecorded immune exposures were likely present. The donor tested CMV seropositive, placing the donor among the 250 to 350 seropositive members of the cohort. Each donor provided a peripheral blood sample, and peripheral blood mononuclear cells were used for TCR beta sequencing. The Qiagen DNeasy Blood Extraction Kit was used to extract genomic DNA from the blood cell samples.

Results and caveats for the whole study, not just this receptor: Across donors, most TCR sequences were observed very rarely, whereas some public TCRs were present in many individuals. Compared with the roughly 720-donor mean, donors in an Asian-associated ancestry cluster had fewer N-insertions in productive TCRs, according to a later genetic analysis. An association between a missense DCLRE1C variant and V-gene and J-gene trimming of TCR beta chains was found in a later genetic analysis and replicated in an independent cohort. A further reported finding was that TCR beta sequences accurately predicted the HLA-A and HLA-B alleles for most subjects in the first cohort. Specific HLA alleles were associated with 16,951 TCR beta sequences at a false discovery rate of 0.05 in a later analysis. The sequencing pipeline was judged likely to have produced a cluster of highly shared sequence variants as a technical artifact. In vitro tests confirmed that a few of the cytomegalovirus-associated TCR beta chains recognize cytomegalovirus antigens. Because the 87-base-pair reads could not distinguish some IMGT-functional V segments, including TRBV6-2 and TRBV6-3, those segments were excluded. A total of around 150 TCR beta chains were listed by the study as associated with cytomegalovirus. Only TCR beta chains were sequenced in this cohort, and the absence of alpha or paired-chain data limited detectable features. An earlier analysis of several hundred of the donors showed that most TCR beta V segments appeared in productive rearrangements either about 87% or about 30% of the time, which broadly matched IMGT annotations. Because counts were too low, seventeen rarely observed V segments, including chromosome 9 orphons, were excluded from the earlier analysis of a few hundred of the donors. In a later analysis, HLA-associated TCR beta chains showed more clonal expansion and lower generation probabilities than non-associated chains that were equally common. A later analysis reported that several top co-occurrence clusters appeared linked to parvovirus B19, influenza, CMV and Epstein-Barr virus. Linkage disequilibrium might explain the correlated functional status among segregating V segments, but an unknown experimental factor could not be excluded. Because HLA typing was unavailable for some donors at each locus, only the typed subset was used in association tests. CMV serostatus was the only immune exposure information available for the cohort. The presence/absence analyses assumed that sequencing depth was roughly uniform across donors, and that assumption may not be true. In a later analysis, TCR association rates were found to vary across HLA loci, with the most associated TCRs seen for DRB1 alleles and the fewest for HLA-C alleles. According to the authors, the approach could potentially be generalized to other disease states and immunological phenotypes. Assigning TCR associations to individual alleles was difficult when HLA alleles, especially DR and DQ, strongly co-occurred. A later analysis found that most CMV-associated TCR beta chains appeared HLA-restricted, with HLA associations seemingly driven largely by CMV exposure. In both the original and validation cohorts, the classifier was reported to diagnose cytomegalovirus status with high specificity and sensitivity.

Sequences were obtained from PBMCs. The chain is made from TRBV5-1 and TRBJ1-6; a weak D assignment points to TRBD1 (5 bases agree). This sequence originates from a male donor in good health and CMV-seropositive. The DNA sequence follows: TGCGCCAGCAGGGGCTTTGGGGGGGATAATTCACCCCTCCACTTT. Its protein product is CASRGFGGDNSPLHF.